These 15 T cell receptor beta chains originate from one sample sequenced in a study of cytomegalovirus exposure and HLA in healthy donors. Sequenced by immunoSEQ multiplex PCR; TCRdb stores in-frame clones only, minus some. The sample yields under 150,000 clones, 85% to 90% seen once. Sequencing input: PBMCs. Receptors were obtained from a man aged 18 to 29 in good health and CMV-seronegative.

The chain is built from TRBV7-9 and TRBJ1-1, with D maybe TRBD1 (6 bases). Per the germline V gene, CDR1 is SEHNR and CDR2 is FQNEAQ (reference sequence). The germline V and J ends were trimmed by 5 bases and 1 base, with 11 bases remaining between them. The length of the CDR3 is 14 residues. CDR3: CASSQAQGNTEAFF. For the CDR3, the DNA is TGTGCCAGCAGCCAGGCACAGGGGAACACTGAAGCTTTCTTT.

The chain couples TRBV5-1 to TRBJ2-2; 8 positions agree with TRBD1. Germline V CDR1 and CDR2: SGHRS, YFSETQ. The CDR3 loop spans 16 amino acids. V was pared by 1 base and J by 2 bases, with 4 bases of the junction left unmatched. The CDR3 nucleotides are TGCGCCAGCAGCTTGTTCCCAGGGGGCAACACCGGGGAGCTGTTTTTT. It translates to CASSLFPGGNTGELFF.

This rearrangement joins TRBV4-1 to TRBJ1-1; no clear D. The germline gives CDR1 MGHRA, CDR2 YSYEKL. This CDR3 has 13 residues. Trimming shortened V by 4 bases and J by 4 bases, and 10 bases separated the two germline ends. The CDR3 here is CASSRREPTEAFF. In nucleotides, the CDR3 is TGCGCCAGCAGCCGGAGGGAACCCACTGAAGCTTTCTTT.

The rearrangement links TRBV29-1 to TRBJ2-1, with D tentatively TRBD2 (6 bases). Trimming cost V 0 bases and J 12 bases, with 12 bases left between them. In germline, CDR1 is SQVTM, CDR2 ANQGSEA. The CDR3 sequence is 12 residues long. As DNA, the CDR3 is TGCAGCGTTGAAGATAGGAGGGAAGGGCAGTTCTTC. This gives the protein CSVEDRREGQFF.

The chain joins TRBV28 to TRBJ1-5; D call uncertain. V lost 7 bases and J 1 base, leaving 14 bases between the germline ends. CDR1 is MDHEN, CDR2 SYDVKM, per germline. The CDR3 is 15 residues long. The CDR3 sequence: CASNPAGGSNQPQHF. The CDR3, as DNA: TGTGCCAGCAACCCCGCGGGTGGAAGCAATCAGCCCCAGCATTTT.

CDR3 loop: CASSLGLAAITGELFF. The CDR3 DNA reads TGTGCCAGCAGCCTGGGACTAGCGGCAATCACCGGGGAGCTGTTTTTT. This chain uses TRBV7-9 with TRBJ2-2; 11 bases are shared with TRBD2. J was trimmed by 4 bases and V by 5 bases; bases with no gene match: 6. In germline, CDR1 is SEHNR, CDR2 FQNEAQ (reference sequence). The CDR3 consists of 16 residues.

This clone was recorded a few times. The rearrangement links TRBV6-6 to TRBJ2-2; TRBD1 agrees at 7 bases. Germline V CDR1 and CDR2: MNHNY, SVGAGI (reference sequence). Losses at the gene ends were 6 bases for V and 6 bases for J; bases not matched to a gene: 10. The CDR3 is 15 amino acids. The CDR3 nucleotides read TGTGCCAGCAGCCCAAATTACAGGGGCTCCGGGGAGCTGTTTTTT. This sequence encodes CASSPNYRGSGELFF.

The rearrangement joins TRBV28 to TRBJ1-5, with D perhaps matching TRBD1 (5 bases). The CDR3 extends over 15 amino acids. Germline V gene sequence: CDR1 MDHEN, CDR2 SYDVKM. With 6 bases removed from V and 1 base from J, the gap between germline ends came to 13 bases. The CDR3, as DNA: TGTGCCAGCAGGTCAGGGTCTCGGAGCAATCAGCCCCAGCATTTT. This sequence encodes CASRSGSRSNQPQHF.

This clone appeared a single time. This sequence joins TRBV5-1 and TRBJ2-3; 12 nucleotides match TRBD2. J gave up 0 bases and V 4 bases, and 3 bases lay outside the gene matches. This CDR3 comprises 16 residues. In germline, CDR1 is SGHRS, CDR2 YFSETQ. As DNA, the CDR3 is TGCGCCAGCAGCAGCACTAGCGGGAGGAGCACAGATACGCAGTATTTT. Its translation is CASSSTSGRSTDTQYF.

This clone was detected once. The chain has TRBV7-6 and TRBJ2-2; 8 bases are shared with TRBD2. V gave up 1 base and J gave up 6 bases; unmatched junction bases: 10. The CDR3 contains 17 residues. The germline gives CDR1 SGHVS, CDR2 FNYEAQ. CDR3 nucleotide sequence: TGTGCCAGCAGCTTAGTGGCGCTAGCGGGTGCGGCCGGGGAGCTGTTTTTT. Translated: CASSLVALAGAAGELFF.

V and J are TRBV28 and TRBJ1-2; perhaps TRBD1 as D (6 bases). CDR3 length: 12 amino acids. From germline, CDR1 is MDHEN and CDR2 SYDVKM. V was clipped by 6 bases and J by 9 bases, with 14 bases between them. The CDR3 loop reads CASSLTTGSYTF. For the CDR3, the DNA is TGTGCCAGCAGCTTAACGACAGGCAGCTACACCTTC.

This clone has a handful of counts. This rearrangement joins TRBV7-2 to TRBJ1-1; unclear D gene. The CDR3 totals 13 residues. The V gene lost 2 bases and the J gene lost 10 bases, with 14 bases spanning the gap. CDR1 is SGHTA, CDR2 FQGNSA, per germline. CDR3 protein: CASSLSGGDGAFF. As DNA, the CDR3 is TGTGCCAGCAGCTTAAGCGGCGGGGATGGAGCTTTCTTT.

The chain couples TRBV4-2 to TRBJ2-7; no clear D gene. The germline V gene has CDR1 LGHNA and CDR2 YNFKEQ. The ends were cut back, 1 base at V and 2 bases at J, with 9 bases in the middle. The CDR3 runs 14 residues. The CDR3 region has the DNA TGTGCCAGCAGCCAAGCTGGCCAAACCTACGAGCAGTACTTC. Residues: CASSQAGQTYEQYF.

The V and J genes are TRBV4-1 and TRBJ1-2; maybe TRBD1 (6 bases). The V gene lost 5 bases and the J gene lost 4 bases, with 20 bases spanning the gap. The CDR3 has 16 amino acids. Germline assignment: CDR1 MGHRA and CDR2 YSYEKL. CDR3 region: CASSSRLLQGSYGYTF. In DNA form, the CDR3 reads TGCGCCAGCAGCTCCCGTCTTTTGCAGGGGAGCTATGGCTACACCTTC.

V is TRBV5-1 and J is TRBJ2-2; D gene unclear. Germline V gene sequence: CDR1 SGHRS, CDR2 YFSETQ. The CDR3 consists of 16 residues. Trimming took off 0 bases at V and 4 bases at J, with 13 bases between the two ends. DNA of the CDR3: TGCGCCAGCAGCTTGGTCGTGGCAGACACCACCGGGGAGCTGTTTTTT. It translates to CASSLVVADTTGELFF.